This T cell receptor beta chain originates from a study of T cells in Graves' hyperthyroidism and ophthalmopathy. In the study overall: Peripheral blood was obtained at initial diagnosis, preceding any treatment.

Authors of the study amplified TCR beta CDR3 regions from RNA transcripts. HTBI primers were the set used in a first-round RT-PCR of the TCR CDR3. TCRdb recomputed calls from the multiplex PCR reads with MiXCR, one row per CDR3 protein. Here the sample spans roughly 800,000 distinct CDR3 sequences, around 39% being singletons. As concerns this clonotype: This may be a read error: a much more frequent sequence differs by one nucleotide.

The CDR3 has 12 residues. CDR1 is DFQATT and CDR2 is SNEGSKA in the germline V gene (reference sequence). The V end lost 4 bases, the J end lost 4 bases, and 10 bases lay between the germline ends. The rearrangement uses TRBV20-1 and TRBJ1-2; no reliable D call. The clonotype was recovered from a man aged 18 to 35 with Graves' hyperthyroidism. Sequencing was carried out using blood. CDR3 nucleotides: TGCAGTGCTATCGACGGCGTCTATGGCTACACCTTC. It yields the protein CSAIDGVYGYTF.